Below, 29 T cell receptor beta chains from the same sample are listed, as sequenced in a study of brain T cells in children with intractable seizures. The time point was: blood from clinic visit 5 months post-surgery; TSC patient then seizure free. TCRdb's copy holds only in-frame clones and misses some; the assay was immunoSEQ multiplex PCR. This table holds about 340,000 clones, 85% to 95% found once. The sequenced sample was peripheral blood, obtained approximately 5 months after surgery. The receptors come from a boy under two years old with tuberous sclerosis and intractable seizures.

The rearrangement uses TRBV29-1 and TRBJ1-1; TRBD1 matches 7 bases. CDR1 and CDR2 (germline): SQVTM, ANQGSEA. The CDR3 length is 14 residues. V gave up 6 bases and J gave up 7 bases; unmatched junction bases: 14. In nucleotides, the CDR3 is TGCAGCGTAAAACAGGGGAAGGTTGGGTTTGAAGCTTTCTTT. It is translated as CSVKQGKVGFEAFF. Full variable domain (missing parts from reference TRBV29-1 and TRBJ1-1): SAVISQKPSRDICQRGTSLTIQCQVDSQVTMMFWYRQQPGQSLTLIATANQGSEATYESGFVIDKFPISRPNLTFSTLTVSNMSPEDSSIYLCSVKQGKVGFEAFFGQGTRLTVV.

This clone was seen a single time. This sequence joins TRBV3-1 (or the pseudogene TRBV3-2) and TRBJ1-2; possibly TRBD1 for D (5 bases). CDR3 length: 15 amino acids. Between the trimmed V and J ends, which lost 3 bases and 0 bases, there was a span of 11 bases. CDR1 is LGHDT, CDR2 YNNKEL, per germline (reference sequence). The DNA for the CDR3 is TGTGCCAGCAGCCAGGGGCGAATAACTAACTATGGCTACACCTTC. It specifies CASSQGRITNYGYTF.

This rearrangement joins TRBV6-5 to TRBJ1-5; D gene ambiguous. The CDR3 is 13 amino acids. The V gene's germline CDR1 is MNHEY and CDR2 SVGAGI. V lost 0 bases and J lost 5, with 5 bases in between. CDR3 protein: CASSYSNDQPQHF. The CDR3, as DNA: TGTGCCAGCAGTTACTCGAACGATCAGCCCCAGCATTTT.

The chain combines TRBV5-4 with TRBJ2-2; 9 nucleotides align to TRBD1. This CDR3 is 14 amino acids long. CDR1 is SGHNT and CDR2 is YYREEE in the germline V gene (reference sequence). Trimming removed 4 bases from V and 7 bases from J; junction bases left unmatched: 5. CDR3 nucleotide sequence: TGTGCCAGCAGCCGACAGGGGGATGGCGGGGAGCTGTTTTTT. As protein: CASSRQGDGGELFF.

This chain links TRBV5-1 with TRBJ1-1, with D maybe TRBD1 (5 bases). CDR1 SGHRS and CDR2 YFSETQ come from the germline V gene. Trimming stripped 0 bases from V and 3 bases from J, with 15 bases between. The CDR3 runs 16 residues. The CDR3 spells CASSLVPLSRDTEAFF. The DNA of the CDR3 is TGCGCCAGCAGCTTGGTACCACTGAGCAGGGACACTGAAGCTTTCTTT. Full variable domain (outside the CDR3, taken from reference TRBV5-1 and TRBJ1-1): KAGVTQTPRYLIKTRGQQVTLSCSPISGHRSVSWYQQTPGQGLQFLFEYFSETQRNKGNFPGRFSGRQFSNSRSEMNVSTLELGDSALYLCASSLVPLSRDTEAFFGQGTRLTVV.

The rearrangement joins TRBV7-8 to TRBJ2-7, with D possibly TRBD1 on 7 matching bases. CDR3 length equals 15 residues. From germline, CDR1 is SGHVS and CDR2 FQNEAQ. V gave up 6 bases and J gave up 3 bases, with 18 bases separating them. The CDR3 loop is CASRLRGTADYEQYF. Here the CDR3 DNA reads TGTGCCAGCAGGCTCCGGGGGACAGCGGACTACGAGCAGTACTTC.

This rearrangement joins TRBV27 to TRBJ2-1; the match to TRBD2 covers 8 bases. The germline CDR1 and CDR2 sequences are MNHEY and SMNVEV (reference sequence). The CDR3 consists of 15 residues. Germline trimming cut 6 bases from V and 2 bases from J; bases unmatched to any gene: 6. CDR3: CASRKSGSPYNEQFF. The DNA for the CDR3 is TGTGCCAGCAGGAAAAGCGGGAGTCCCTACAATGAGCAGTTCTTC.

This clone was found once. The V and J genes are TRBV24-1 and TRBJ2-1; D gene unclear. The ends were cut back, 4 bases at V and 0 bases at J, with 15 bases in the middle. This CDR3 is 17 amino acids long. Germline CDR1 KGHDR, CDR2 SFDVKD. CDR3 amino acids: CATSDHPGLSSYNEQFF. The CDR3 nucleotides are TGTGCCACCAGTGACCATCCTGGGCTCAGCTCCTACAATGAGCAGTTCTTC.

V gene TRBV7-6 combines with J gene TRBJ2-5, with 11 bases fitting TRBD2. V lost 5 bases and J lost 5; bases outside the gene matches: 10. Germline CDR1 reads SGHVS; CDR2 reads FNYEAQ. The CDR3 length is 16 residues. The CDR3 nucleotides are TGTGCCAGCAGCCAGACTAGCGGGGAGCCTGGGGAGACCCAGTACTTC. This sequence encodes CASSQTSGEPGETQYF.

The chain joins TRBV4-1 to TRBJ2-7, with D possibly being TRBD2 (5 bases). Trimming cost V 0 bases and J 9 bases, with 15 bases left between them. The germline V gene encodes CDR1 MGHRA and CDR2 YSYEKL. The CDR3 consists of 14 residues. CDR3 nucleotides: TGCGCCAGCAGCCAAGAAGAGGGCCTCGCGCGGCAGTACTTC. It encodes CASSQEEGLARQYF.

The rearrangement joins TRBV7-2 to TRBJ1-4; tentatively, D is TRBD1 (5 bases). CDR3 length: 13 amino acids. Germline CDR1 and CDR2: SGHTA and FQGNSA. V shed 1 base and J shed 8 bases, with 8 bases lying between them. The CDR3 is CASSLGQYEKLFF. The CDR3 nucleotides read TGTGCCAGCAGCTTAGGACAGTACGAAAAACTGTTTTTT.

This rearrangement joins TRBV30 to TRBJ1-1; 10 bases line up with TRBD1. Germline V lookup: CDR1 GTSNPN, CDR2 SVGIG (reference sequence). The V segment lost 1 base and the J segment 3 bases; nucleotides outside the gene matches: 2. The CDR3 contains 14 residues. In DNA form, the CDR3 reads TGTGCCTGGAGTGCAGACAGGGGGCACACTGAAGCTTTCTTT. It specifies CAWSADRGHTEAFF.

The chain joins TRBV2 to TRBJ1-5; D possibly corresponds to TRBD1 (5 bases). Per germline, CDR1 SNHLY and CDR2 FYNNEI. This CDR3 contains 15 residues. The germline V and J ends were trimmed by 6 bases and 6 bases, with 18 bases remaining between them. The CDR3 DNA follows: TGTGCCAGCAGAGCGACGGCCTGGGGCGGTCAGCCCCAGCATTTT. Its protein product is CASRATAWGGQPQHF.

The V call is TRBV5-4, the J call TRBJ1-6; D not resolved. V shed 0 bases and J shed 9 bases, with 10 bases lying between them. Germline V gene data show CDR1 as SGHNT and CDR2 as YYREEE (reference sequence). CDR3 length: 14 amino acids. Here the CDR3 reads CASSLGGQGSPLHF. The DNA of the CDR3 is TGTGCCAGCAGCTTGGGCGGGCAAGGTTCACCCCTCCACTTT.

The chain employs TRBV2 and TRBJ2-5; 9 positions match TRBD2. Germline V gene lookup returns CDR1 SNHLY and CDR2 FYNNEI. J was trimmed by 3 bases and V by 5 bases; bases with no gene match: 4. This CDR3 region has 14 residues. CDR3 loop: CASSMASGKETQYF. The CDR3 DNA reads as TGTGCCAGCAGTATGGCTAGCGGGAAAGAGACCCAGTACTTC.

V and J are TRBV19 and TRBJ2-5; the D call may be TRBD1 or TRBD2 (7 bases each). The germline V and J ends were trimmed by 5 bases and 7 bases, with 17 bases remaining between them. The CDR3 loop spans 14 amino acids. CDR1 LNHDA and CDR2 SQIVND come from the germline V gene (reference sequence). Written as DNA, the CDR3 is TGTGCCAGTAGTTTTCAGGGGGGGCCGGGGACCCAGTACTTC. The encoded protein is CASSFQGGPGTQYF.

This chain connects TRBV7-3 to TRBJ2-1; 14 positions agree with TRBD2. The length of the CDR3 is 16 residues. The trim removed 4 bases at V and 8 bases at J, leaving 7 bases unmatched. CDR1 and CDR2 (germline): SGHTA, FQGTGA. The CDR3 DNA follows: TGTGCCAGCAGCTCCGGACTAGCGGGAGGTTGGGATGAGCAGTTCTTC. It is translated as CASSSGLAGGWDEQFF.

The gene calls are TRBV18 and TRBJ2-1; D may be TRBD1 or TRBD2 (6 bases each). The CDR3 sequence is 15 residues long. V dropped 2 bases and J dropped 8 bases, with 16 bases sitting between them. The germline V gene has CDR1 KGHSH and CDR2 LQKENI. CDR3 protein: CASSPSGRRGDEQFF. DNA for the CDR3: TGTGCCAGCTCACCATCGGGTCGAAGGGGGGATGAGCAGTTCTTC. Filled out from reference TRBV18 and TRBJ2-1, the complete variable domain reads NAGVMQNPRHLVRRRGQEARLRCSPMKGHSHVYWYRQLPEEGLKFMVYLQKENIIDESGMPKERFSAEFPKEGPSILRIQQVVRGDSAAYFCASSPSGRRGDEQFFGPGTRLTVL.

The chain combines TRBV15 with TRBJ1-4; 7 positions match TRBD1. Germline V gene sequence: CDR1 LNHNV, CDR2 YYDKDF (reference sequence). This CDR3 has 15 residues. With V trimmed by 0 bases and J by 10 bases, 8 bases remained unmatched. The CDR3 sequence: CATSRDNTGAIKLFF. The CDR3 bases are TGTGCCACCAGCAGAGATAATACAGGGGCGATAAAACTGTTTTTT.

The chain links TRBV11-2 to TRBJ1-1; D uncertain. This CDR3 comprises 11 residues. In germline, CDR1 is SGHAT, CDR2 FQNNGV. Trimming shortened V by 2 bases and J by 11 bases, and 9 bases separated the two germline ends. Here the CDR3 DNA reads TGTGCCAGCAGCTTATTGAGTGGGGCTTTCTTT. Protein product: CASSLLSGAFF.

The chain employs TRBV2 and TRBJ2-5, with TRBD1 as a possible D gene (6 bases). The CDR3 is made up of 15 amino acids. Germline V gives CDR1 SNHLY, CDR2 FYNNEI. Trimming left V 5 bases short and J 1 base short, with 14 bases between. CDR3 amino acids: CASSLHRARQETQYF. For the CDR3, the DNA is TGTGCCAGCAGTCTTCACAGGGCCCGCCAAGAGACCCAGTACTTC.

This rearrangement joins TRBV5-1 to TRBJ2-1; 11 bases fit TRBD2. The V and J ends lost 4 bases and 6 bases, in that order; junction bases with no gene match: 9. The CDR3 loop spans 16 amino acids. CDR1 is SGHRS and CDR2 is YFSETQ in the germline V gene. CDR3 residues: CASSLLAGGLGNEQFF. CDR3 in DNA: TGCGCCAGCAGCCTCCTAGCGGGGGGTCTTGGCAATGAGCAGTTCTTC.

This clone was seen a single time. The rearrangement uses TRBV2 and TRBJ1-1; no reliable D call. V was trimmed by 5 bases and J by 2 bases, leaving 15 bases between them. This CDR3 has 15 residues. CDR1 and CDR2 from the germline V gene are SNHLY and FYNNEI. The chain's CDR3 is CASSPQLGTNTEAFF. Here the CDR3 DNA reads TGTGCCAGCAGTCCTCAGTTGGGAACTAACACTGAAGCTTTCTTT.

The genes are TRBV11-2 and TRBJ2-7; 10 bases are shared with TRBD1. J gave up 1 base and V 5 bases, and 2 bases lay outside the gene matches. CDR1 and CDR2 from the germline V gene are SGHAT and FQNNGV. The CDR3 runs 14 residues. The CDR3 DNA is TGTGCCAGCAGCAGGGGACAGGGGTCCTACGAGCAGTACTTC. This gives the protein CASSRGQGSYEQYF.

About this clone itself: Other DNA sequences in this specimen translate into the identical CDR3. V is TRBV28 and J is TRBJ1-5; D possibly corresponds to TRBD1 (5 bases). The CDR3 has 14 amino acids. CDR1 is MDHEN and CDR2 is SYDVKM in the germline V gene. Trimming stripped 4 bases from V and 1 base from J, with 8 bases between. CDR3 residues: CASSSGGSNQPQHF. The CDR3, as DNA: TGTGCCAGCAGTTCCGGGGGAAGCAATCAGCCCCAGCATTTT.

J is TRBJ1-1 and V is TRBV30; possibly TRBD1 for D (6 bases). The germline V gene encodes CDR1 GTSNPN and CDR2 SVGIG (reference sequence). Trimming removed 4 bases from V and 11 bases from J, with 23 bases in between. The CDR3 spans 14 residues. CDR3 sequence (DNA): TGTGCCTGGAACTCACGTGGGGGAATAAGGGGGGCTTTCTTT. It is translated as CAWNSRGGIRGAFF. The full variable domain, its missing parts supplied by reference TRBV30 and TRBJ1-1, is SQTIHQWPATLVQPVGSPLSLECTVEGTSNPNLYWYRQAAGRGLQLLFYSVGIGQISSEVPQNLSASRPQDRQFILSSKKLLLSDSGFYLCAWNSRGGIRGAFFGQGTRLTVV.

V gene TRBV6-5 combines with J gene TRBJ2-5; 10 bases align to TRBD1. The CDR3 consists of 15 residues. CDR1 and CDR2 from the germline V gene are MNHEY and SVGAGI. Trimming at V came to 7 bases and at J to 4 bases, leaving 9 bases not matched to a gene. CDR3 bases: TGTGCCAGCATGACAGGGGGCGCACCCCGAGAGACCCAGTACTTC. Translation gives CASMTGGAPRETQYF.

CDR3 nucleotides: TGTGCCAGCAGCGCCCCAGGGGGGGACGAGCAGTACTTC. Residues: CASSAPGGDEQYF. The V call is TRBV25-1, the J call TRBJ2-7, with D perhaps TRBD1 or TRBD2 (7 bases each). Germline values: CDR1 MGHDK, CDR2 SYGVNS. Trimming took 6 bases from V and 5 from J, leaving 14 bases between them. The CDR3 totals 13 residues.

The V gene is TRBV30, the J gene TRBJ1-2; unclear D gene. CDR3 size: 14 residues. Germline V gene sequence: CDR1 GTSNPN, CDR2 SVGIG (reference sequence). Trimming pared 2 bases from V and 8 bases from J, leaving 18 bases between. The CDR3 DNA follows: TGTGCCTGGAGTTCACCCCCCAAGACGCGCGGCTACACCTTC. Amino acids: CAWSSPPKTRGYTF. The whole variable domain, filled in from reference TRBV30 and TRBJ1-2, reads SQTIHQWPATLVQPVGSPLSLECTVEGTSNPNLYWYRQAAGRGLQLLFYSVGIGQISSEVPQNLSASRPQDRQFILSSKKLLLSDSGFYLCAWSSPPKTRGYTFGSGTRLTVV.